Listed here is a single T cell receptor beta chain. Its target is not known. These data originate in a study of siplizumab effects on memory and regulatory T cells. Only in-frame clones appear in the TCRdb table, and some are missing; sequencing was by immunoSEQ multiplex PCR. The repertoire holds nearly 85,000 clones, with 85% to 95% as singletons. The CDR3 extends over 10 amino acids. The germline V gene has CDR1 DFQATT and CDR2 SNEGSKA (reference sequence). V shed 2 bases and J shed 9 bases, with 5 bases lying between them. Study-wide results and limits: The suppressive capacity of proliferating Tregs from siplizumab cultures remained unconfirmed. Alloreactive sequences tracing back to unstimulated CD4+ memory cells were significantly reduced by siplizumab.

This receptor was obtained from a human donor in good health. This sequence joins TRBV20-1 and TRBJ2-1, with D uncertain. The specimen sequenced was CD8+ T cells sorted from blood. Here the CDR3 reads CSARLLEQFF. The CDR3 DNA follows: TGCAGTGCTAGACTACTTGAGCAGTTCTTC.